Below are 27 T cell receptor beta chains sequenced from a single sample in a study of T cells in Graves' hyperthyroidism and ophthalmopathy. Regions amplified from RNA transcripts were the TCR beta CDR3 regions. HTBI primers were used for first-round RT-PCR of the TCR CDR3. TCRdb redid the calling of the multiplex PCR reads with MiXCR, one entry per CDR3 protein. The repertoire holds approximately 600,000 distinct CDR3 sequences, with 11% to 15% as singletons. Material: blood. These receptor sequences come from a woman aged 18 to 35 with Graves' ophthalmopathy.

The chain carries TRBV6-1 and TRBJ1-5; weak D call: TRBD1 (5 bases). Trimming cost V 5 bases and J 4 bases, with 18 bases left between them. CDR3 length equals 16 residues. CDR1 is MNHNS and CDR2 is SASEGT in the germline V gene. The CDR3 loop reads CASSRTGRSANQPQHF. CDR3 DNA: TGTGCCAGCAGTCGGACGGGACGGTCGGCGAATCAGCCCCAGCATTTT.

This clonotype showed up many times. The chain employs TRBV2 and TRBJ2-1; TRBD2 matches at 7 bases. The V gene's germline CDR1 is SNHLY and CDR2 FYNNEI. Trimming took 2 bases from V and 4 from J; bases not matched to a gene: 5. CDR3 length: 15 amino acids. CDR3 in amino acids: CASSERASGYNEQFF. CDR3 DNA sequence: TGTGCCAGCAGTGAAAGGGCTAGCGGTTACAATGAGCAGTTCTTC.

This clonotype was detected ten times or more. The J gene is TRBJ2-3, the V gene TRBV20-1; tentatively, D is TRBD2 (6 bases). The V gene lost 1 base and the J gene lost 5 bases, with 19 bases spanning the gap. CDR1 DFQATT and CDR2 SNEGSKA come from the germline V gene (reference sequence). There are 16 residues in the CDR3. The CDR3 protein is CSARVARSGEVDTQYF. The CDR3 coding sequence is TGCAGTGCTAGAGTCGCGAGGTCGGGAGAGGTAGATACGCAGTATTTT.

This clonotype was seen a few times. The J gene is TRBJ2-5, the V gene TRBV3-1; D may be TRBD2 (6 bases). The CDR3 has 15 residues. The germline V and J ends were trimmed by 3 bases and 4 bases, with 15 bases remaining between them. From germline, CDR1 is LGHDT and CDR2 YNNKEL (reference sequence). CDR3 amino acids: CASSHTGGSGETQYF. In DNA form, the CDR3 reads TGTGCCAGCAGCCATACTGGGGGGTCTGGAGAGACCCAGTACTTC.

Here the CDR3 reads CSAREDFTTGPPYEQYF. The DNA of the CDR3 is TGCAGTGCTAGAGAAGATTTTACAACAGGTCCCCCCTACGAGCAGTACTTC. The J gene is TRBJ2-7, the V gene TRBV20-1; D is perhaps TRBD1 (5 bases). The CDR3 runs 17 residues. Germline loops: CDR1 DFQATT, CDR2 SNEGSKA (reference sequence). With 0 bases removed from V and 2 bases from J, the gap between germline ends came to 20 bases.

This rearrangement joins TRBV7-9 to TRBJ2-1; 13 nucleotides align to TRBD2. CDR3 length: 16 amino acids. CDR1 is SEHNR, CDR2 FQNEAQ, per germline (reference sequence). The V gene end was trimmed by 1 base and the J gene end by 8 bases; junction bases not matched to a gene: 5. Here the CDR3 reads CASSLGEGLAGDEQFF. Written as DNA, the CDR3 is TGTGCCAGCAGCTTAGGGGAAGGACTAGCGGGAGATGAGCAGTTCTTC.

The rearrangement uses TRBV10-3 and TRBJ2-7, with no clear D. This CDR3 region has 12 residues. CDR1 is ENHRY and CDR2 is SYGVKD in the germline V gene. Trimming left V 3 bases short and J 4 bases short, with 7 bases between. The CDR3 coding sequence is TGTGCCATCAGTGAACAGATATACGAGCAGTACTTC. Translating gives CAISEQIYEQYF.

This chain links TRBV5-1 with TRBJ1-2; 7 nucleotides line up with TRBD1. This CDR3 region has 15 residues. V lost 4 bases to trimming and J lost 4 bases; unmatched junction nucleotides: 10. Germline V CDR1 and CDR2: SGHRS, YFSETQ. CDR3 nucleotides: TGCGCCAGCAGCCCGACAGGGTCAAGTATCTATGGCTACACCTTC. Translation: CASSPTGSSIYGYTF. Full variable domain (remainder filled in from reference TRBV5-1 and TRBJ1-2): KAGVTQTPRYLIKTRGQQVTLSCSPISGHRSVSWYQQTPGQGLQFLFEYFSETQRNKGNFPGRFSGRQFSNSRSEMNVSTLELGDSALYLCASSPTGSSIYGYTFGSGTRLTVV.

Details on this clonotype: A clone one base away is much larger, so this may be a read error. The CDR3 loop is CATSDPTNGAQYF. CDR3 DNA sequence: TGTGCCACCAGTGATCCCACGAACGGGGCCCAGTACTTC. The V gene is TRBV24-1, the J gene TRBJ2-5; D might be TRBD2 (5 bases). The germline V and J ends were trimmed by 3 bases and 9 bases, with 13 bases remaining between them. CDR1 and CDR2 from the germline V gene are KGHDR and SFDVKD. This CDR3 has 13 residues.

This clonotype has a count of ten or more. This chain connects TRBV3-1 to TRBJ2-3, with D unclear. Germline-derived CDR1 and CDR2 are LGHDT and YNNKEL (reference sequence). This CDR3 has 14 amino acids. V was cut by 2 bases and J by 0 bases, with 6 bases left in between. CDR3 bases: TGTGCCAGCAGCCAACGTAGCAGCACAGATACGCAGTATTTT. It codes for CASSQRSSTDTQYF.

This clonotype was detected ten times or more. The rearrangement uses TRBV7-2 and TRBJ2-1; D ambiguous. CDR1 is SGHTA and CDR2 is FQGNSA in the germline V gene. This CDR3 comprises 12 residues. V was cut by 5 bases and J by 9 bases, with 11 bases left in between. CDR3 in DNA: TGTGCCAGCAGCACCTACCTCGGTGAGCAGTTCTTC. This gives the protein CASSTYLGEQFF.

Ten or more counts support this clonotype. CDR3 sequence reads: CASRYRGQDTQYF. As DNA, the CDR3 is TGTGCCAGCAGGTACAGGGGGCAGGATACGCAGTATTTT. The V call is TRBV6-1, the J call TRBJ2-3; 9 bases line up with TRBD1. There are 13 residues in the CDR3. V dropped 6 bases and J dropped 6; count of bases not matched to a gene: 4. Germline values: CDR1 MNHNS, CDR2 SASEGT.

The sample holds a few counts of this clonotype. V is TRBV9 and J is TRBJ1-2; D may be TRBD1 (5 bases). CDR1 is SGDLS and CDR2 is YYNGEE in the germline V gene. V lost 0 bases to trimming and J lost 2 bases, with 11 bases between them. The CDR3 length is 15 residues. CDR3 residues: CASSVDRGTNYGYTF. The CDR3 nucleotides read TGTGCCAGCAGCGTAGACCGGGGGACGAACTATGGCTACACCTTC.

This clonotype has only a few counts. The J gene is TRBJ2-1, the V gene TRBV7-8; 15 bases are a match to TRBD2. V gave up 2 bases and J gave up 6 bases; unmatched junction bases: 5. The CDR3 has 17 residues. Germline V lookup: CDR1 SGHVS, CDR2 FQNEAQ. The CDR3 coding sequence is TGTGCCAGCAGCTTATCTTGGGGACTAGCGGGAGGCAATGAGCAGTTCTTC. Protein sequence: CASSLSWGLAGGNEQFF.

In the case of this clonotype: The junction departs from germline at one end; a sequencing error may be responsible. V gene TRBV14 combines with J gene TRBJ1-4; 11 nucleotides line up with TRBD1. The germline CDR1 and CDR2 sequences are SGHDN and FVKESK. The CDR3 is 16 residues long. The CDR3, as DNA: TGTGCCAGCGGCCAGACCGGACAGGGGGCGGATGAAAAACTGTTTTTT. This sequence encodes CASGQTGQGADEKLFF.

This clonotype was observed at least ten times. The CDR3 DNA sequence: TGTGCCATCAGTGTTTCTCCTTCCTACGAGCAGTACTTC. This gives the protein CAISVSPSYEQYF. The chain couples TRBV10-3 to TRBJ2-7; D unresolved. Trimming left V 4 bases short and J 1 base short, with 8 bases between. The CDR3 is 13 amino acids. The germline V gene has CDR1 ENHRY and CDR2 SYGVKD.

The sample holds many counts of this clonotype. V gene TRBV11-2 combines with J gene TRBJ2-1; D unresolved. Deletions cut 3 bases from V and 0 bases from J, with 9 bases between. CDR3 length: 15 residues. Germline V gene lookup returns CDR1 SGHAT and CDR2 FQNNGV. The CDR3 nucleotides are TGTGCCAGCAGCTTTGGGCGGAGCTCCTACAATGAGCAGTTCTTC. The encoded protein is CASSFGRSSYNEQFF.

This clonotype appeared many times. This chain links TRBV12-3 or TRBV12-4 with TRBJ2-5; 8 bases are a match to TRBD2. This CDR3 spans 15 amino acids. Trimming removed 4 bases from V and 4 bases from J; junction bases left unmatched: 8. CDR3 nucleotide sequence: TGTGCCAGCAGTTCGGAGCGGGAGAGACCAGAGACCCAGTACTTC. Translated, it gives CASSSERERPETQYF.

This clonotype was seen at least ten times. The chain uses TRBV7-9 and TRBJ2-7; TRBD2 matches 12 bases. The CDR3 length is 16 residues. Unmatched junction bases numbered 5, after V lost 5 bases and J lost 0 bases. The germline V gene encodes CDR1 SEHNR and CDR2 FQNEAQ (reference sequence). CDR3 protein: CASSATSGRTSYEQYF. CDR3 nucleotides: TGTGCCAGCAGCGCCACTAGCGGGAGGACCTCCTACGAGCAGTACTTC.

This clonotype was seen more than once but under ten times. The CDR3 nucleotides are TGTGCCATCAGTCCCTCCACAGGGGTGGAAAACACCATATATTTT. Translating it yields CAISPSTGVENTIYF. The chain joins TRBV10-3 to TRBJ1-3; TRBD1 agrees at 7 bases. The CDR3 contains 15 residues. Germline CDR1 ENHRY, CDR2 SYGVKD. Trimming took 5 bases from V and 6 from J; bases not matched to a gene: 10.

This clonotype is a singleton in its sample. It may be a read error: a sequence one base away is much more abundant. The genes are TRBV6-1 and TRBJ2-7; 9 nucleotides line up with TRBD1. This CDR3 spans 14 amino acids. V gave up 5 bases and J gave up 5 bases; unmatched junction bases: 7. Germline V lookup: CDR1 MNHNS, CDR2 SASEGT. CDR3: CASSTPGQGHEQYF. CDR3 in DNA: TGTGCCAGCAGTACCCCGGGACAGGGCCACGAGCAGTACTTC.

For this clonotype: Compared with germline, one end of the junction differs, possibly owing to a read error. V usage is TRBV3-1 and J usage is TRBJ2-1; 13 bases line up with TRBD2. The V gene's germline CDR1 is LGHDT and CDR2 YNNKEL (reference sequence). This CDR3 is built from 18 residues. The CDR3 DNA reads as TGTGCCAGCAGCCAAGTTGGGACTAGCGGGACCCCCTACAGTGAGCAGTTCTTC. This translates into CASSQVGTSGTPYSEQFF.

This clonotype appeared a few times. The genes are TRBV27 and TRBJ1-6; D possibly corresponds to TRBD1 (5 bases). Trimming left V 10 bases short and J 2 bases short, with 12 bases between. The CDR3 is made up of 14 amino acids. The germline gives CDR1 MNHEY, CDR2 SMNVEV (reference sequence). CDR3 region: CATRPGPYNSPLHF. Here the CDR3 DNA reads TGTGCCACCCGGCCGGGACCCTATAATTCACCCCTCCACTTT.

This clonotype was detected ten times or more. The genes are TRBV6-5 and TRBJ2-7; 10 bases align to TRBD2. Germline V gene sequence: CDR1 MNHEY, CDR2 SVGAGI. J gave up 6 bases and V 0 bases, and 11 bases lay outside the gene matches. The CDR3 sequence is 17 residues long. The CDR3 sequence is CASSYSRASGSIGEQYF. In nucleotides, the CDR3 is TGTGCCAGCAGTTACTCAAGAGCTAGCGGGAGTATAGGCGAGCAGTACTTC.

This clonotype was observed many times. This chain uses TRBV10-3 with TRBJ2-1; D uncertain. With 2 bases removed from V and 3 bases from J, the gap between germline ends came to 8 bases. The germline V gene has CDR1 ENHRY and CDR2 SYGVKD. The CDR3 length is 14 residues. Written as DNA, the CDR3 is TGTGCCATCAGTGAGACGGCTAGCTACAATGAGCAGTTCTTC. Its translation is CAISETASYNEQFF.

The chain recombines TRBV6-2 or TRBV6-3 with TRBJ1-1, with D perhaps TRBD1 (5 bases). Germline loops: CDR1 MNHEY, CDR2 SVGEGT. With 2 bases removed from V and 3 bases from J, the gap between germline ends came to 10 bases. This CDR3 contains 14 residues. CDR3 region: CASSYAGPDTEAFF. The DNA for the CDR3 is TGTGCCAGCAGTTACGCGGGACCCGACACTGAAGCTTTCTTT.

This clonotype appeared many times. CDR3 in amino acids: CAIQAGTGDQETQYF. The DNA for the CDR3 is TGTGCCATCCAAGCAGGGACAGGGGACCAAGAGACCCAGTACTTC. The chain recombines TRBV10-3 with TRBJ2-5; 10 bases are shared with TRBD1. J lost 0 bases, V lost 8 bases, and 6 bases had no gene match. The germline V gene encodes CDR1 ENHRY and CDR2 SYGVKD. This CDR3 comprises 15 residues.